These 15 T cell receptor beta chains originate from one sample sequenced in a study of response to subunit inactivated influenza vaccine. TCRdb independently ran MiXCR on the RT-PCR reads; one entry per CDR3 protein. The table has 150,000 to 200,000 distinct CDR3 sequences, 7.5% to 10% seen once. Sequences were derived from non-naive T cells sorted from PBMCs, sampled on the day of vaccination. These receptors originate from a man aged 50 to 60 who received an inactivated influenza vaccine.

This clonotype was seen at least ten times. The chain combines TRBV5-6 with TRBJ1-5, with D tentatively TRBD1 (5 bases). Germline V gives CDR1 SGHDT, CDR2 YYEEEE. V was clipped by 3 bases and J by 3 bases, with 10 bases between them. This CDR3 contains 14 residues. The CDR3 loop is CASSSKTDNQPQHF. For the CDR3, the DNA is TGTGCCAGCAGCTCTAAGACAGACAATCAGCCCCAGCATTTT.

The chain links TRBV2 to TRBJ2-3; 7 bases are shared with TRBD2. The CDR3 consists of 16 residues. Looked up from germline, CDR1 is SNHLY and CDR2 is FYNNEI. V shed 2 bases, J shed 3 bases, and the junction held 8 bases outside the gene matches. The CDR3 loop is CASSEMGLPLTDTQYF. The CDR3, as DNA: TGTGCCAGCAGTGAAATGGGACTACCCCTGACAGATACGCAGTATTTT.

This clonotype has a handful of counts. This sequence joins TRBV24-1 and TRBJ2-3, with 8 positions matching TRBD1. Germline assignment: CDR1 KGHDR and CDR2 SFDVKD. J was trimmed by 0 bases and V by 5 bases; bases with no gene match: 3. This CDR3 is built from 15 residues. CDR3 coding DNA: TGTGCCACCAGTGTGGGACAGGATAGCACAGATACGCAGTATTTT. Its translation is CATSVGQDSTDTQYF.

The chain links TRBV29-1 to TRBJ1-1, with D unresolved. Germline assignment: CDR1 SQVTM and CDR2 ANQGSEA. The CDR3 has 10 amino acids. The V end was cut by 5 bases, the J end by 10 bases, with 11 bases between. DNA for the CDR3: TGCAGCGTTTCCGACAAAAGAGCTTTCTTT. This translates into CSVSDKRAFF.

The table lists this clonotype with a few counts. CDR3 residues: CASRGLVSNEQFF. As DNA, the CDR3 is TGCGCCAGCAGGGGACTAGTTAGCAATGAGCAGTTCTTC. The V gene is TRBV5-1, the J gene TRBJ2-1, with TRBD2 identical over 8 bases. With 5 bases clipped from V and 6 bases from J, the junction kept 4 bases outside the gene matches. This CDR3 is built from 13 residues. Germline V gene sequence: CDR1 SGHRS, CDR2 YFSETQ.

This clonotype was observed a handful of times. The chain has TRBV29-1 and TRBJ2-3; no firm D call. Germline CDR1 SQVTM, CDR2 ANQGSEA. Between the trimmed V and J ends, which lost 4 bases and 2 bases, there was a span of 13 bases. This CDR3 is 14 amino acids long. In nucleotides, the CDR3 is TGCAGCGTTGGATGGGGAAACCCCACAGATACGCAGTATTTT. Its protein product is CSVGWGNPTDTQYF.

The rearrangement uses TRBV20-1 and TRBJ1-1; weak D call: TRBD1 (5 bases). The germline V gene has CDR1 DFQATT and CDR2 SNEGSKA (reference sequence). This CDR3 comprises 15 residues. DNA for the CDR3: TGCAGCTGGGGCCAGGGCGGAAGCTTGGGCTCTGAAGCTTTCTTT. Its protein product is CSWGQGGSLGSEAFF.

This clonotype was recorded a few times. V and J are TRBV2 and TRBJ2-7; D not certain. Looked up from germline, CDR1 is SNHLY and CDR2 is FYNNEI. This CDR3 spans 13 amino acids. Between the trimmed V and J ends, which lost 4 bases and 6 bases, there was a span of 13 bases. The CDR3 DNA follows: TGTGCCAGCAGTGTTCTAACATCGGCCGAGCAGTACTTC. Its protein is CASSVLTSAEQYF.

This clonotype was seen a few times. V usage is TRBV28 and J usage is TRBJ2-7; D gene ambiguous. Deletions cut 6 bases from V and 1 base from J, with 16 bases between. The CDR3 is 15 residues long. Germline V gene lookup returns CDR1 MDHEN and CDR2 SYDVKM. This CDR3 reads CASSHLRGSSYEQYF. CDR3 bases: TGTGCCAGCAGCCACCTGAGAGGAAGTTCCTACGAGCAGTACTTC.

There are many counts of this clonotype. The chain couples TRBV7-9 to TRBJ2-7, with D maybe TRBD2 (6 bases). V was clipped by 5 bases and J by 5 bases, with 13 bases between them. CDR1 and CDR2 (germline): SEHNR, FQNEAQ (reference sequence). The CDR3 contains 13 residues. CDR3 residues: CASSLIGEDEQYF. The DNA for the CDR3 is TGTGCCAGCAGCCTAATCGGGGAGGACGAGCAGTACTTC.

The CDR3 DNA reads as TGTGCCAGCAGTGTACACATGACAACTAATGAAAAACTGTTTTTT. Residues: CASSVHMTTNEKLFF. V usage is TRBV12-3 or TRBV12-4 and J usage is TRBJ1-4, with D hard to call. The length of the CDR3 is 15 residues. The V and J ends lost 5 bases and 0 bases respectively, with 10 bases between them.

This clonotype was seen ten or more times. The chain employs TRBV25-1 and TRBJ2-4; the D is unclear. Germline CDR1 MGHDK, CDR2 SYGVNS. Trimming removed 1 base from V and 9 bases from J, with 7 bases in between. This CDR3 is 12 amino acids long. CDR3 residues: CASSELVGIQYF. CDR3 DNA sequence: TGTGCCAGCAGTGAATTGGTGGGCATTCAGTACTTC.

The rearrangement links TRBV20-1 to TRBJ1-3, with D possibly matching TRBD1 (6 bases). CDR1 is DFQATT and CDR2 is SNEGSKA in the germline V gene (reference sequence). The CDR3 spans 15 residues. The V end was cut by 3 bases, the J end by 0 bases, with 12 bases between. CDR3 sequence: CSASTGLISGNTIYF. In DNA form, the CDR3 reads TGCAGTGCTAGTACAGGGTTGATCTCTGGAAACACCATATATTTT.

This CDR3 reads CASSGGGAEYGYTF. The CDR3 DNA sequence: TGCGCCAGCAGCGGAGGGGGCGCCGAGTATGGCTACACCTTC. The chain recombines TRBV5-1 with TRBJ1-2; TRBD1 matches at 7 bases. The germline CDR1 and CDR2 sequences are SGHRS and YFSETQ. The CDR3 loop spans 14 amino acids. J was trimmed by 5 bases and V by 4 bases; bases with no gene match: 8.

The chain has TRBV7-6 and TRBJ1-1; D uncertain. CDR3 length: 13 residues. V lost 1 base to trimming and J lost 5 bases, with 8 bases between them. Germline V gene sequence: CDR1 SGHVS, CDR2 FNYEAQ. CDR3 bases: TGTGCCAGCAGCTTAGAGACTTATACTGAAGCTTTCTTT. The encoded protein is CASSLETYTEAFF.